The clone carrying this T cell receptor beta chain was recorded only once. As yet, its antigen is unknown. Under the ViraFEST assay, PBMC were stimulated with viral peptide pools so that antigen-specific CD4+ T cells expanded. Sequencing was performed afterwards. Cultured cells yielded isolated CD4+ T cells after more than nine days. Documented for the person is a PCR-confirmed SARS-CoV-2 infection occurring between March and December 2020. Some 2 million PBMC per well were cultured with 8.5 to 10 IU/ml IL-2 and roughly 10 ug/ml peptides. This sample was included in a study of vaccination effects on CD4 cells after COVID-19. In the study overall: Participants were given two doses of BNT162b2 or mRNA-1273 vaccine. Sample provision by two convalescent patients occurred 16 days and one week before vaccination. Overall study results and limits: The post-vaccine spike-reactive clones of convalescents showed a predominance of new vaccine-induced clones.

Sequenced by immunoSEQ multiplex PCR; TCRdb stores in-frame clones only, minus some. The data show roughly 27,000 clones, with roughly 69% seen just once and more than 15% held by the top ten. V dropped 4 bases and J dropped 0; count of bases not matched to a gene: 3. The germline CDR1 and CDR2 sequences are SGHNT and YYREEE (reference sequence). This CDR3 contains 16 residues. The chain links TRBV5-4 to TRBJ2-3, with 12 nucleotides matching TRBD2. The specimen was CD4+ T cells from PBMCs cultured with SARS-CoV-2 spike peptides, collected before COVID-19 vaccination. The clonotype comes from a human donor who had a prior SARS-CoV-2 infection. CDR3 in amino acids: CASSPTSGRSTDTQYF. The CDR3 DNA reads as TGTGCCAGCAGCCCTACTAGCGGGAGGAGCACAGATACGCAGTATTTT.